This is a list of T cell receptor beta chains from one sample in a study of blood T cells in healthy people across ages. TCRdb analysed the 5' RACE reads with MiXCR anew, one entry per CDR3 protein. The sample has some 780,000 distinct CDR3 sequences; around three fifths are singletons. Sequenced material: blood. These TCRs come from a middle-aged man in good health. Both conserved end residues are trimmed from each CDR3. The order of the fields is D gene, V gene, CDR3 protein. The D gene is left open where the match is weak.

D gene: NA; V gene: TRBV6-5; CDR3 protein: ASSYGILGGTDTQY
D gene: NA; V gene: TRBV7-9; CDR3 protein: ASSPSGKSTYEQY
D gene: NA; V gene: TRBV4-1; CDR3 protein: ASSQVAGTNLYEQY
D gene: NA; V gene: TRBV12-3/TRBV12-4; CDR3 protein: ASSFLPDTQY
D gene: NA; V gene: TRBV6-2/TRBV6-3; CDR3 protein: ASSDRSSGANVLT
D gene: TRBD2; V gene: TRBV4-3; CDR3 protein: ASSAGASGSHEQY
D gene: TRBD2; V gene: TRBV2; CDR3 protein: AGPLTSGGLDTQY
D gene: NA; V gene: TRBV21-1; CDR3 protein: ASSKGGQIIGLYEQY
D gene: NA; V gene: TRBV9; CDR3 protein: ASSSNWGTDTQY
D gene: NA; V gene: TRBV27; CDR3 protein: ASSLSTETLYGYT
D gene: NA; V gene: TRBV2; CDR3 protein: VSNSGSGDTQY
D gene: NA; V gene: TRBV28; CDR3 protein: ASSVMVGQGVEKLF
D gene: NA; V gene: TRBV9; CDR3 protein: ASSVVPRANVLT
D gene: NA; V gene: TRBV20-1; CDR3 protein: SASDTTHEQF
D gene: NA; V gene: TRBV6-2/TRBV6-3; CDR3 protein: ASRGYKDQPQH
D gene: TRBD1; V gene: TRBV6-5; CDR3 protein: ASSATGRSGTF
D gene: TRBD1; V gene: TRBV7-9; CDR3 protein: ASSPRQGPPPSEQF
D gene: NA; V gene: TRBV3-1; CDR3 protein: ASSQDTLGIQY
D gene: TRBD1; V gene: TRBV15; CDR3 protein: ATSRAYDRESETQY
D gene: TRBD1; V gene: TRBV7-2; CDR3 protein: ASSWGTGGAF
D gene: NA; V gene: TRBV4-2; CDR3 protein: ASSQNSGANVLT
D gene: NA; V gene: TRBV3-1; CDR3 protein: ASSHDRFGGFGYEQY
D gene: TRBD2; V gene: TRBV12-3/TRBV12-4; CDR3 protein: ASSLLAGGTKNIQY
D gene: TRBD1; V gene: TRBV5-1; CDR3 protein: ASSKGQGAEAF
D gene: NA; V gene: TRBV15; CDR3 protein: ATRRRGYTYNEQF
D gene: NA; V gene: TRBV7-2; CDR3 protein: ASSLMRGAEWYNEQY
D gene: TRBD1; V gene: TRBV5-6; CDR3 protein: ASSRRRTGEGYT
D gene: TRBD1; V gene: TRBV4-1; CDR3 protein: ASSQAQGLGYEQY
D gene: NA; V gene: TRBV11-2; CDR3 protein: ASSLEVLDEQF